The rows below give T cell receptor beta chains drawn from one sample of a study of cytomegalovirus exposure and HLA in healthy donors. The method was immunoSEQ multiplex PCR; TCRdb's version includes in-frame clones alone and lacks a portion of them. The sample consists of roughly 300,000 clones, approximately 90% of them appearing once. Sample: PBMCs. Every receptor here comes from a woman aged 30 to 39 in good health and CMV-seropositive. The CDR3 runs from the conserved cysteine through the conserved F or W. D genes are given only for firm matches. Not all rows give a size; the values are once, few, many and, for expanded clones, a class.

few,TRBJ1-5,TRBV28,NA,CASSYNQPQHF,TGTGCCAGCAGTTATAATCAGCCCCAGCATTTT
NA,TRBJ2-7,TRBV4-3,NA,CASSQASGSEQYF,TGCGCCAGCAGCCAAGCTTCAGGGTCCGAGCAGTACTTC
NA,TRBJ1-1,TRBV9,NA,CASSAGTVKGKSNTEAFF,TGTGCCAGCAGCGCCGGGACGGTGAAAGGCAAATCGAACACTGAAGCTTTCTTT
NA,TRBJ2-3,TRBV10-1,TRBD2,CASSSRVRERTDTQYF,TGCGCCAGCAGTTCAAGGGTGCGGGAGCGAACAGATACGCAGTATTTT
NA,TRBJ2-1,TRBV30,NA,CAWRKWGADNEQFF,TGTGCCTGGAGAAAGTGGGGGGCCGACAATGAGCAGTTCTTC
NA,TRBJ2-3,TRBV10-3,TRBD2,CAISPSGITDTQYF,TGTGCCATCAGTCCGAGCGGGATCACAGATACGCAGTATTTT
NA,TRBJ2-7,TRBV19,NA,CASSSGLVPYEQYF,TGTGCCAGTAGTAGTGGGTTGGTCCCCTACGAGCAGTACTTC
NA,TRBJ1-2,TRBV7-2,NA,CASSRGDVGYTF,TGTGCCAGCAGTCGGGGGGACGTAGGCTACACCTTC
NA,TRBJ2-7,TRBV4-1,NA,CASSQAGFDYEQYF,TGCGCCAGCAGCCAAGCGGGGTTTGACTACGAGCAGTACTTC
NA,TRBJ2-5,TRBV27,TRBD2,CASSFGTSPPQETQYF,TGTGCCAGCAGTTTCGGGACTAGCCCTCCTCAAGAGACCCAGTACTTC
NA,TRBJ1-2,TRBV7-8,NA,CASSPRAEGYGYTF,TGTGCCAGCAGCCCGAGAGCAGAAGGCTATGGCTACACCTTC
NA,TRBJ2-5,TRBV6-5,NA,CASAEGGGETQYF,TGTGCCAGCGCGGAAGGGGGGGGTGAGACCCAGTACTTC
few,TRBJ1-5,TRBV6-1,TRBD1,CASRSWTGNDQPQHF,TGTGCCAGCAGGAGTTGGACAGGGAATGATCAGCCCCAGCATTTT
NA,TRBJ2-7,TRBV5-1,NA,CASSLEWGFSYEQYF,TGCGCCAGCAGCTTGGAATGGGGGTTCTCCTACGAGCAGTACTTC
once,TRBJ1-2,TRBV19,NA,CASSMAPTNYGYTF,TGTGCCAGTAGTATGGCGCCGACTAACTATGGCTACACCTTC
NA,TRBJ1-2,TRBV11-1,NA,CASSLKSPGTYGYTF,TGTGCCAGCAGCTTAAAATCACCGGGAACCTATGGCTACACCTTC